What follows is one T cell receptor beta chain and its context. This entry comes from a study of tumor-infiltrating lymphocytes in localized non-small cell lung cancer. Background on the study: From each patient, both tumor and uninvolved lung, non-adjacent to tumor, were sampled.

V lost 0 bases, J lost 7 bases, and 14 bases lay in between. This CDR3 is built from 15 residues. Germline V gene sequence: CDR1 SGDLS, CDR2 YYNGEE. Repertoires were generated with immunoSEQ multiplex PCR, while TCRdb's copy carries only in-frame clones and drops some. The table has roughly 24,000 clones, roughly 63% seen once. This TCR came from a human donor with non-small cell lung cancer. Sequenced sample: lung tumor tissue. The chain combines TRBV9 with TRBJ2-1, with a possible D match to TRBD1 (5 bases). As DNA, the CDR3 is TGTGCCAGCAGCGTAGCCAGCGCTCCAGGGAATGAGCAGTTCTTC. Translating gives CASSVASAPGNEQFF.